A single T cell receptor beta chain is shown here with its context. The sample holds a few counts of this clonotype. This clone's antigen is unknown. Base quality data are lacking; no much larger clone is found one base away. According to the study, the label for this sample's treatment or condition signals: allogeneic hematopoietic cell transplantation with graft depleted of TCRalphabeta T cells and CD19 B cells. Transplant recipients were children who received TCRalphabeta/CD19-depleted allogeneic hematopoietic cell grafts. V has 2 bases trimmed and J has 8 bases trimmed; junction bases matching no gene number 7. CDR1 is given as SGHRS and CDR2 as YFSETQ, both from the germline V gene. The CDR3 numbers 14 residues from cysteine through phenylalanine. This entry keeps only the CDR3 DNA: 42 bases, framed from base 1. Library generation was performed with PCR. Sequenced using an Illumina HiSeq 2500. Molecular barcoding was employed in the preparation of TCR libraries, with unique molecular identifiers being used to normalize TCRbeta repertoire quantification. TCRdb ran its own pipeline on the public reads, namely fastp trimming at Q25 and MiXCR clone calling, and kept in-frame beta chains. All rows with the same CDR3 protein become a single entry with the most common DNA and genes. This sample is represented by 480,000 or so distinct CDR3 sequences; roughly a tenth of them were singletons. The top ten constitute roughly 2.1% of the sample.

This sample was included in a study of T-cell reconstitution after alpha-beta-depleted transplantation in children (dated by TCRdb to about 2016). With regard to the full study: T-cell immune reconstitution after TCRalphabeta/CD19-depleted allogeneic hematopoietic cell transplantation in children was quantitatively tracked in the study by means of TCR repertoire profiling. Beyond this particular receptor, the publication reports: Apparently early alphabetaT-cell count recovery about two months after transplant reportedly relied on only several hundred rapidly expanded clones derived from non-depleted graft cells. In some patients, the high TCRbeta diversity seen at day 60 was put down to recipient T cells and intrathymic progenitors that had survived conditioning. The frequencies of hyperexpanded clones fell over the following months, and after one year, T-cell counts and TCRbeta diversity were mostly attributed to newly produced T cells.

This TCR was recovered from a child under 10 years old with inherited bone marrow failure, due to receive a stem cell transplant. The sample here was PBMCs, taken before TCRalphabeta/CD19-depleted stem cell transplant. The V and J segments used are TRBV5-1 and TRBJ2-1, with 7 bases in between that match TRBD2. The DNA is TGCGCCAGCAGCTTAAGCGGGATGGGGGATGAGCAGTTCTTC. Its protein product is CASSLSGMGDEQFF. Supplemented by the reference TRBV5-1 and TRBJ2-1 proteins around the CDR3, the complete variable domain is KAGVTQTPRYLIKTRGQQVTLSCSPISGHRSVSWYQQTPGQGLQFLFEYFSETQRNKGNFPGRFSGRQFSNSRSEMNVSTLELGDSALYLCASSLSGMGDEQFFGPGTRLTVL.